The present T cell receptor beta chain was sequenced within a study of beta chain features in type 1 diabetes. Markers CD45RO/CCR7/CD25/CD127/CD95/CD27 served to sort CD4+ naive, central memory, regulatory and stem cell-like memory cells. Isolated RNA was reverse transcribed in full, so expressed TCRB transcripts were sequenced. Assay: immunoSEQ multiplex PCR; the TCRdb copy retains only in-frame clones and omits some. The sample has 450,000 to 550,000 clones, about 32% seen once; the top ten hold around 0.065%. The clonotype was recovered from a man between 18 and 35 years old in good health. The source material was naive CD4+ T cells from blood.

Here the CDR3 DNA reads TGTGCCAGCAGCTTAGCGGGAGCCCACAGGGGCAATGAGCAGTTCTTC. It specifies CASSLAGAHRGNEQFF. This chain connects TRBV7-2 to TRBJ2-1; 7 positions match TRBD1. Germline V gene sequence: CDR1 SGHTA, CDR2 FQGNSA. V lost 0 bases to trimming and J lost 6 bases; unmatched junction nucleotides: 8. The CDR3 loop spans 16 amino acids. The full variable domain, in which reference TRBV7-2 and TRBJ2-1 provide the parts outside the CDR3, is GAGVSQSPSNKVTEKGKDVELRCDPISGHTALYWYRQSLGQGLEFLIYFQGNSAPDKSGLPSDRFSAERTGGSVSTLTIQRTQQEDSAVYLCASSLAGAHRGNEQFFGPGTRLTVL.